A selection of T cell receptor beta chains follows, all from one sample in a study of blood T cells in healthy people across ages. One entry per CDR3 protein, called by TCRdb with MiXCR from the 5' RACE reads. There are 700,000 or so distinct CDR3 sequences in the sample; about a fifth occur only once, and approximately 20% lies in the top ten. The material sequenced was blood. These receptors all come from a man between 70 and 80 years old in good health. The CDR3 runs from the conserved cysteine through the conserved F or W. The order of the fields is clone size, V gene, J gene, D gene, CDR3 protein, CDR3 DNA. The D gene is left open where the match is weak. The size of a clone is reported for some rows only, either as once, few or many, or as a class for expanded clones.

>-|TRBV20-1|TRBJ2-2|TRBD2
CSAAPSGVVTGELFF
TGCAGTGCCGCCCCTAGCGGGGTAGTGACCGGGGAGCTGTTTTTT
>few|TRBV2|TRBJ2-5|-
CASSEVTGSGETQYF
TGTGCCAGCAGTGAAGTCACTGGATCCGGAGAGACCCAGTACTTC
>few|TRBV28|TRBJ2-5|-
CASSVDPTGRTQYF
TGTGCCAGCAGTGTTGACCCCACGGGTCGGACCCAGTACTTC
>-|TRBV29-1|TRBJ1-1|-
CSVLGTMNTEAFF
TGCAGCGTCCTGGGGACAATGAACACTGAAGCTTTCTTT
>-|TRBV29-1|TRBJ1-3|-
CSVRSEGGNTIYF
TGCAGCGTAAGAAGCGAAGGTGGAAACACCATATATTTT
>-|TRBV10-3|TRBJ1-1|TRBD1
CAISFQGVEAFF
TGTGCCATCAGCTTTCAGGGGGTAGAAGCTTTCTTT
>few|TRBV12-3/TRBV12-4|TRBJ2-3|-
CASSLFYAGTRAPTDTQYF
TGTGCCAGCAGTTTATTCTATGCGGGTACCAGGGCCCCCACAGATACGCAGTATTTT
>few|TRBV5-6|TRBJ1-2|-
CASTLSNYGYTF
TGTGCCAGCACCCTCTCTAACTATGGCTACACCTTC
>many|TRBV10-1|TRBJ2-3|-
CASSDQLRDTQYF
TGCGCCAGCAGTGACCAGCTCCGGGATACGCAGTATTTT
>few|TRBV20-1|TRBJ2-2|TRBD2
CSARDYLADTGELFF
TGCAGTGCTCGGGACTACCTAGCAGACACCGGGGAGCTGTTTTTT
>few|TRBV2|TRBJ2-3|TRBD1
CASNRRGITTDTQYF
TGTGCCAGCAATCGCAGGGGGATAACCACAGATACGCAGTATTTT